This T cell receptor (beta chain) was sequenced for a study of OX40 agonist ivuxolimab in advanced cancers. Across the study: Patients received ivuxolimab, an intravenous treatment, every 2 weeks at 0.01 to 10 mg/kg. A male proportion of over 75% was recorded, with mean age about 60 years and range roughly 20 to 90.

Generated by immunoSEQ multiplex PCR, the TCRdb table keeps only in-frame clones and is missing some. The sample contains 85,000 to 100,000 clones, around 94% of which appear only once. Turning to this clone: The antigen is unknown.

Findings and caveats of the study: A proportion of nonresponders additionally exhibited low normalized T-cell clonal expansion.

This TCR was recovered from an adult with an advanced solid tumor such as melanoma, head and neck, liver or kidney cancer. The specimen was CD4+ or CD8+ T cells sorted from blood, collected in a trial of the OX40 agonist ivuxolimab.

CDR3 loop: CASSEREETQYF. CDR3 sequence (DNA): TGTGCCAGCAGTGAAAGGGAAGAGACCCAGTACTTC. The J gene is TRBJ2-5, the V gene TRBV2; D not certain. Germline CDR1 SNHLY, CDR2 FYNNEI. V was clipped by 2 bases and J by 3 bases, with 4 bases between them. CDR3 length: 12 residues.